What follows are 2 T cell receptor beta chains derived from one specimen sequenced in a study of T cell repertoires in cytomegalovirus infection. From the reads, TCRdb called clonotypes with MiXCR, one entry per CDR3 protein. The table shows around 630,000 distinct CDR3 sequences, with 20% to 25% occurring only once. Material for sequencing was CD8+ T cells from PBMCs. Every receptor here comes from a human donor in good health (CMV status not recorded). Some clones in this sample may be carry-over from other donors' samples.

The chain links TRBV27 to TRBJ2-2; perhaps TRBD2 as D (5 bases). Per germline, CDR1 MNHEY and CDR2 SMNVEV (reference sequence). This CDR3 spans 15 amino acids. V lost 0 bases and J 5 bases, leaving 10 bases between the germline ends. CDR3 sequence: CASSLSGGSTGELFF. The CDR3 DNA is TGTGCCAGCAGTTTATCCGGAGGAAGTACCGGGGAGCTGTTTTTT.

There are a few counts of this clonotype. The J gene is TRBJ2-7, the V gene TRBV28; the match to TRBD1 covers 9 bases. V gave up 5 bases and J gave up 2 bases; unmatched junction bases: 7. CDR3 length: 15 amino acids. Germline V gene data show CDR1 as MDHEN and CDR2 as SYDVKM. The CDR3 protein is CASSTRTGVTYEQYF. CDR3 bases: TGTGCCAGCAGTACTCGGACAGGGGTTACCTACGAGCAGTACTTC.